These 18 T cell receptor beta chains were all obtained from the same sample, sequenced in a study of blood T cell repertoires in COVID-19. Only in-frame clones appear in the TCRdb table, and some are missing; sequencing was by immunoSEQ multiplex PCR. The table shows 150,000 to 200,000 clones, with approximately 80% occurring only once. What was sequenced was PBMCs or T cells enriched from blood (not recorded which). The receptors shown here come from a woman aged 50 to 65 who had recovered from COVID-19.

The chain is built from TRBV9 and TRBJ1-2, with D perhaps matching TRBD1 (6 bases). Trimming left V 4 bases short and J 3 bases short, with 7 bases between. CDR1 and CDR2 from the germline V gene are SGDLS and YYNGEE. This CDR3 is built from 12 residues. In DNA, the CDR3 is TGTGCCAGCAGCCGGACAGACTATGGCTACACCTTC. It specifies CASSRTDYGYTF. Full variable domain (remainder filled in from reference TRBV9 and TRBJ1-2): DSGVTQTPKHLITATGQRVTLRCSPRSGDLSVYWYQQSLDQGLQFLIQYYNGEERAKGNILERFSAQQFPDLHSELNLSSLELGDSALYFCASSRTDYGYTFGSGTRLTVV.

The CDR3 nucleotides read TGTGCCAGCAGTTTATGGCCCCCAGGCAATCAGCCCCAGCATTTT. Translation gives CASSLWPPGNQPQHF. The V gene is TRBV27, the J gene TRBJ1-5; D remains unclear. Germline CDR1 MNHEY, CDR2 SMNVEV (reference sequence). V shed 1 base and J shed 2 bases, with 9 bases lying between them. The CDR3 consists of 15 residues.

This chain connects TRBV12-3 or TRBV12-4 to TRBJ1-2; tentatively, D is TRBD1 (5 bases). This CDR3 has 13 residues. Trimming stripped 6 bases from V and 7 bases from J, with 15 bases between. The CDR3 reads CASSSSGGAGYTF. CDR3 nucleotide sequence: TGTGCCAGCAGCTCCTCGGGTGGGGCTGGCTACACCTTC.

This chain joins TRBV9 and TRBJ1-1; the D is unclear. There are 13 residues in the CDR3. V dropped 0 bases and J dropped 4 bases, with 7 bases sitting between them. CDR1 and CDR2 (germline): SGDLS, YYNGEE. The CDR3 is CASSVGIATEAFF. Here the CDR3 DNA reads TGTGCCAGCAGCGTAGGGATAGCCACTGAAGCTTTCTTT.

V usage is TRBV5-1 and J usage is TRBJ2-5; the match to TRBD2 covers 8 bases. Germline V lookup: CDR1 SGHRS, CDR2 YFSETQ. The trim removed 4 bases at V and 7 bases at J, leaving 12 bases unmatched. The CDR3 length is 15 residues. Here the CDR3 DNA reads TGCGCCAGCAGCCACCCGGACGCTCGGGAGGGGACCCAGTACTTC. Its translation is CASSHPDAREGTQYF.

This sequence joins TRBV19 and TRBJ2-3, with TRBD1 matching 9 bases. Trimming took 6 bases from V and 4 from J; bases not matched to a gene: 2. Germline V gives CDR1 LNHDA, CDR2 SQIVND (reference sequence). There are 13 residues in the CDR3. The CDR3: CASRDRGPDTQYF. The CDR3 DNA reads as TGTGCCAGTAGGGACAGGGGACCAGATACGCAGTATTTT.

The J gene is TRBJ2-7, the V gene TRBV5-5; 8 positions agree with TRBD1. The CDR3 extends over 17 amino acids. Germline V gene data show CDR1 as SGHKS and CDR2 as YYEKEE (reference sequence). V trimming: 2 bases; J trimming: 3 bases; junction bases outside the gene matches: 13. CDR3 loop: CASSLRYADRANYEQYF. CDR3 bases: TGTGCCAGCAGCTTACGTTACGCGGACAGGGCGAACTACGAGCAGTACTTC.

The rearrangement joins TRBV5-1 to TRBJ2-1; TRBD1 agrees at 9 bases. Germline loops: CDR1 SGHRS, CDR2 YFSETQ. The trim removed 4 bases at V and 6 bases at J, leaving 5 bases unmatched. This CDR3 is 14 amino acids long. The CDR3 DNA reads as TGCGCCAGCAGCCCGGGACAGGGCGGCAATGAGCAGTTCTTC. Protein product: CASSPGQGGNEQFF.

This sequence joins TRBV7-2 and TRBJ2-3; 7 bases are a match to TRBD2. CDR1 and CDR2 from the germline V gene are SGHTA and FQGNSA. V lost 4 bases and J lost 1; bases outside the gene matches: 5. The CDR3 has 15 residues. CDR3 region: CASSSRGWGTDTQYF. DNA of the CDR3: TGTGCCAGCAGCTCGCGGGGGTGGGGCACAGATACGCAGTATTTT. The complete variable domain, with remaining parts taken from reference TRBV7-2 and TRBJ2-3, reads GAGVSQSPSNKVTEKGKDVELRCDPISGHTALYWYRQSLGQGLEFLIYFQGNSAPDKSGLPSDRFSAERTGGSVSTLTIQRTQQEDSAVYLCASSSRGWGTDTQYFGPGTRLTVL.

The V call is TRBV3-1 (or the pseudogene TRBV3-2), the J call TRBJ2-2, with D possibly being TRBD2 (5 bases). The CDR3 covers 14 residues. V lost 4 bases and J lost 4, with 10 bases in between. Germline lookup yields CDR1 LGHDT and CDR2 YNNKEL (reference sequence). The CDR3 is CASSRGLVTGELFF. As DNA, the CDR3 is TGTGCCAGCAGCCGCGGACTCGTCACCGGGGAGCTGTTTTTT.

The rearrangement joins TRBV5-8 to TRBJ2-7; D call uncertain. The CDR3 extends over 11 amino acids. In germline, CDR1 is SGHTS, CDR2 YDEGEE. The V end was cut by 0 bases, the J end by 4 bases, with 2 bases between. The CDR3 DNA is TGTGCCAGCAGCTTGGCGTACGAGCAGTACTTC. This gives the protein CASSLAYEQYF.

Worth noting for this clone: The sample holds other DNA sequences that translate to the same CDR3. The chain uses TRBV11-3 and TRBJ2-7; TRBD1 aligns across 7 bases. The V gene's germline CDR1 is SGHNT and CDR2 YENEEA. V dropped 4 bases and J dropped 1; count of bases not matched to a gene: 1. The CDR3 runs 13 residues. CDR3 sequence: CASSSTGSYEQYF. CDR3 bases: TGTGCCAGCAGCTCGACAGGGTCCTACGAGCAGTACTTC.

Here the CDR3 reads CATSEGHRISNQPQHF. As DNA, the CDR3 is TGTGCCACCTCCGAAGGACACCGCATAAGCAATCAGCCCCAGCATTTT. V usage is TRBV19 and J usage is TRBJ1-5; perhaps TRBD1 as D (5 bases). Trimming cost V 10 bases and J 1 base, with 20 bases left between them. The CDR3 length is 16 residues. The germline gives CDR1 LNHDA, CDR2 SQIVND (reference sequence).

In this sample, this clone turned up once. The V gene is TRBV28, the J gene TRBJ2-3; the match to TRBD1 covers 7 bases. CDR1 and CDR2 from the germline V gene are MDHEN and SYDVKM. V lost 5 bases to trimming and J lost 3 bases; unmatched junction nucleotides: 8. CDR3 length: 15 residues. This CDR3 reads CASSPHRQGTDTQYF. CDR3 sequence (DNA): TGTGCCAGCAGTCCACACCGACAGGGTACAGATACGCAGTATTTT.

The chain links TRBV29-1 to TRBJ2-5; a weak D match, TRBD2 (5 bases). This CDR3 is 12 amino acids long. V was cut by 6 bases and J by 3 bases, with 11 bases left in between. From germline, CDR1 is SQVTM and CDR2 ANQGSEA. The CDR3 sequence: CSVLRGKETQYF. DNA of the CDR3: TGCAGCGTCCTGCGAGGGAAAGAGACCCAGTACTTC.

Here the CDR3 reads CASSIGTANNSPLHF. In DNA form, the CDR3 reads TGTGCCAGCAGCATAGGGACAGCAAATAATTCACCCCTCCACTTT. The chain carries TRBV2 and TRBJ1-6, with 7 bases matching TRBD1. Trimming removed 6 bases from V and 5 bases from J; junction bases left unmatched: 7. Per the germline V gene, CDR1 is SNHLY and CDR2 is FYNNEI. This CDR3 is built from 15 residues.

This clone was seen a single time. V usage is TRBV9 and J usage is TRBJ2-2; unclear D gene. This CDR3 comprises 15 residues. Germline V gene lookup returns CDR1 SGDLS and CDR2 YYNGEE. Trimming removed 0 bases at V and 0 bases at J, with 6 bases between. CDR3 residues: CASSVVGANTGELFF. CDR3 DNA: TGTGCCAGCAGCGTAGTGGGCGCGAACACCGGGGAGCTGTTTTTT.

This clone was detected only a few times. J is TRBJ1-3 and V is TRBV3-1 (or the pseudogene TRBV3-2); D is undetermined. Trimming cost V 1 base and J 5 bases, with 9 bases left between them. CDR3 length: 14 amino acids. Germline V lookup: CDR1 LGHDT, CDR2 YNNKEL (reference sequence). The CDR3 sequence is CASSQVPLRNTIYF. The CDR3 nucleotides are TGTGCCAGCAGCCAAGTCCCACTTCGAAACACCATATATTTT.